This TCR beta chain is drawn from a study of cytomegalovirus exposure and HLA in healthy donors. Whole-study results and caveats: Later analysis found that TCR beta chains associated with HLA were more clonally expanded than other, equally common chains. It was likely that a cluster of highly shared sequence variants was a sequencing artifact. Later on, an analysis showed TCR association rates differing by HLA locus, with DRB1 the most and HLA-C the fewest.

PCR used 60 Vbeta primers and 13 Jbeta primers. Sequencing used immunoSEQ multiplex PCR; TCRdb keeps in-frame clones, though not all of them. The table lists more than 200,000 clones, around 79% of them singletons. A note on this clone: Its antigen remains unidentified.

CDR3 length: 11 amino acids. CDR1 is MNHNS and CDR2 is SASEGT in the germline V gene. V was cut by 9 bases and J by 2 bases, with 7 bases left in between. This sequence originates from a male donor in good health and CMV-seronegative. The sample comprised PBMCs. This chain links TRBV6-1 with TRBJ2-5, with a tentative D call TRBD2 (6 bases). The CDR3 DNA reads TGTGCCAGTCGGGGGCAAGAGACCCAGTACTTC. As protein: CASRGQETQYF.